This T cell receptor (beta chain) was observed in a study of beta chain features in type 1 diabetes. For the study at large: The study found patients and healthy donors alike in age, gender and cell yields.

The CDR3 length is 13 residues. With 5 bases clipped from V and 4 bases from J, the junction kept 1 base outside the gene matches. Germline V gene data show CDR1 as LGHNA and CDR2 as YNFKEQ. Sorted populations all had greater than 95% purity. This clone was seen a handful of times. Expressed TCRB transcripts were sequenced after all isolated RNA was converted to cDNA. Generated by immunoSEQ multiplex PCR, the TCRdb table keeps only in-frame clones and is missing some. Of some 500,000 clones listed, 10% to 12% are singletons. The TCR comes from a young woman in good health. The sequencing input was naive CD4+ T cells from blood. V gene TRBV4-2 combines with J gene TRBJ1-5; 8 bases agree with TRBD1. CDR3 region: CASSDRGNQPQHF. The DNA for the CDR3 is TGTGCCAGCAGCGACAGGGGTAATCAGCCCCAGCATTTT.